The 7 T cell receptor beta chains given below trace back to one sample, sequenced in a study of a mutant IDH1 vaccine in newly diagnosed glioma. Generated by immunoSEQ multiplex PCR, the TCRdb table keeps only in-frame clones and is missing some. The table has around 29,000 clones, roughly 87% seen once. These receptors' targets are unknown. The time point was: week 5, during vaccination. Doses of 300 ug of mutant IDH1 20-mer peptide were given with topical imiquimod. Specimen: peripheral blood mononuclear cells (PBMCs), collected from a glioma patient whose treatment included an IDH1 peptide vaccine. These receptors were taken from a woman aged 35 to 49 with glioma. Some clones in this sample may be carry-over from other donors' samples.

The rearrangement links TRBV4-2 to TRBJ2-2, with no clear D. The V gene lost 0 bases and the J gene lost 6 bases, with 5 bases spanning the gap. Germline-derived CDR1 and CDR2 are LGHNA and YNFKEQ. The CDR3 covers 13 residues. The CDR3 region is CASSQDRAGELFF. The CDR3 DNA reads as TGTGCCAGCAGCCAAGATCGTGCCGGGGAGCTGTTTTTT.

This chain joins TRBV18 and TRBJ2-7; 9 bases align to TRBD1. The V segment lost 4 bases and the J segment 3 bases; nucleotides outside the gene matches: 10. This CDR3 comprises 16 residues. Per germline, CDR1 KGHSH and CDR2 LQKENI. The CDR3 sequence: CASSLTSGTGIYEQYF. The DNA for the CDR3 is TGTGCCAGCTCACTGACCTCCGGGACAGGGATCTACGAGCAGTACTTC.

The CDR3 spells CASSLTGGVDEQYF. The CDR3 DNA reads as TGTGCCAGCAGCTTAACCGGGGGTGTCGACGAGCAGTACTTC. The chain links TRBV7-3 to TRBJ2-7; possible D gene TRBD2, 6 bases. The CDR3 sequence is 14 residues long. Trimming cost V 0 bases and J 5 bases, with 11 bases left between them. Looked up from germline, CDR1 is SGHTA and CDR2 is FQGTGA.

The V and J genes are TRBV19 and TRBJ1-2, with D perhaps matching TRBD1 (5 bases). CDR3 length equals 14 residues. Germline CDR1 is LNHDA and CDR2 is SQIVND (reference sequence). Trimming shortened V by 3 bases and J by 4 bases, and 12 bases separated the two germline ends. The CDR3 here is CASSMHERGYGYTF. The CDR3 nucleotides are TGTGCCAGTAGTATGCACGAGAGGGGCTATGGCTACACCTTC.

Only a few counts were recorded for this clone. The CDR3 DNA sequence: TGCGCCAGCAGCTTGGCAGGGAACTATGGCTACACCTTC. Its translation: CASSLAGNYGYTF. The rearrangement links TRBV5-1 to TRBJ1-2; the D gene is possibly TRBD1 (5 bases). This CDR3 has 13 amino acids. Trimming removed 0 bases at V and 2 bases at J, with 5 bases between. Germline loops: CDR1 SGHRS, CDR2 YFSETQ.

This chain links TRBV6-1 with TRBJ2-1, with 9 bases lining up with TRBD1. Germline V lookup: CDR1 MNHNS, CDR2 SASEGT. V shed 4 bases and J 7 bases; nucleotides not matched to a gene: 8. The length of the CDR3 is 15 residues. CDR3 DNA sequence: TGTGCCAGCAGTGTGACCGGGACAGGGAAGAATGAGCAGTTCTTC. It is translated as CASSVTGTGKNEQFF.

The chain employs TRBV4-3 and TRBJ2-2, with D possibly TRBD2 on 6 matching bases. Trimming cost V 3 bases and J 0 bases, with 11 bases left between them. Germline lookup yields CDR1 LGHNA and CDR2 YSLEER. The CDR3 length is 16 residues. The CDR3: CASSHLGTANTGELFF. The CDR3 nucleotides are TGCGCCAGCAGCCATCTAGGGACTGCGAACACCGGGGAGCTGTTTTTT.